The clone carrying this T cell receptor beta chain was detected only a few times. As yet, its antigen is unknown. The CDR3 has 13 residues. CDR1 is MNHEY, CDR2 SVGAGI, per germline. V gave up 10 bases and J gave up 1 base, with 14 bases separating them. TCRdb independently ran MiXCR on the 5' RACE reads; one entry per CDR3 protein. The sample includes around 370,000 distinct CDR3 sequences, roughly 20% seen only once; the top ten take around 13%. This sample is drawn from a study of T-cell memory formation after mild COVID-19. Points from the study as a whole: Among contracting clones, CD4+ were mainly CM/EM and CD8+ enriched in EMRA. Confirmation of SARS-CoV-2 specificity was lacking for second-wave clones peaking day 37. Clones that contracted from day 15 to 85 were balanced CD4/CD8, while later expanders leaned CD4+.

The receptor was isolated from an adult woman who had mild COVID-19 (a few samples of this study predate the infection). Cell type and time point are not known. The chain is built from TRBV6-5 and TRBJ2-7; maybe TRBD1 (5 bases). Sequencing was performed on PBMCs or a T cell subset sorted from them (not recorded which). CDR3 loop: CATGQGSSYEQYF. The DNA for the CDR3 is TGTGCCACCGGGCAGGGCTCGTCCTACGAGCAGTACTTC.